The rows below give T cell receptor beta chains drawn from one sample of a study of naive and memory T cell subsets. From the UMI-ligation and nested PCR reads, TCRdb called clonotypes with MiXCR, one entry per CDR3 protein. The sample carries 30,000 to 35,000 distinct CDR3 sequences, about 6.9% recorded once. The starting material was skin, obtained from a tuberculin skin test site. The source of these receptors is an adult in good health. The CDR3 runs from the conserved cysteine through the conserved F or W. D genes are given only for firm matches. Clone size is not always given. Where it is, it says once, few, many or a class for expanded clones.

j_gene: TRBJ2-7; v_gene: TRBV5-1; abundance: few; d_gene: -; CDR3aa: CASSLEEAEQYF; CDR3nt: TGCGCCAGCAGCTTGGAAGAAGCAGAGCAGTACTTC
j_gene: TRBJ2-7; v_gene: TRBV20-1; abundance: -; d_gene: -; CDR3aa: CSATRDAPYEQYF; CDR3nt: TGCAGTGCTACCCGGGACGCCCCCTACGAGCAGTACTTC
j_gene: TRBJ2-5; v_gene: TRBV29-1; abundance: many; d_gene: TRBD2; CDR3aa: CSVDLPRGGQETQYF; CDR3nt: TGCAGCGTTGATCTACCCCGGGGGGGCCAAGAGACCCAGTACTTC
j_gene: TRBJ2-1; v_gene: TRBV24-1; abundance: medium-sized; d_gene: -; CDR3aa: CATSDLAYGEQFF; CDR3nt: TGTGCCACCAGTGATCTGGCTTACGGGGAGCAGTTCTTC
j_gene: TRBJ2-2; v_gene: TRBV7-2; abundance: many; d_gene: -; CDR3aa: CASKMWGIAGELFF; CDR3nt: TGTGCCAGCAAAATGTGGGGGATTGCCGGGGAGCTGTTTTTT
j_gene: TRBJ2-6; v_gene: TRBV7-6; abundance: many; d_gene: -; CDR3aa: CASSSVLSGANVLTF; CDR3nt: TGTGCCAGCAGCTCGGTTCTGTCTGGGGCCAACGTCCTGACTTTC
j_gene: TRBJ1-2; v_gene: TRBV11-2; abundance: few; d_gene: -; CDR3aa: CAVSGGEYGYTF; CDR3nt: TGTGCCGTAAGCGGAGGAGAATATGGCTACACCTTC
j_gene: TRBJ2-1; v_gene: TRBV20-1; abundance: many; d_gene: TRBD1; CDR3aa: CSAIRLTGNEQFF; CDR3nt: TGCAGTGCTATCCGACTGACAGGGAATGAGCAGTTCTTC
j_gene: TRBJ1-4; v_gene: TRBV20-1; abundance: many; d_gene: -; CDR3aa: CSAPGGTNEKLFF; CDR3nt: TGCAGTGCCCCCGGAGGGACTAATGAAAAACTGTTTTTT
j_gene: TRBJ2-7; v_gene: TRBV29-1; abundance: many; d_gene: -; CDR3aa: CSVGVGSEQYF; CDR3nt: TGCAGCGTTGGGGTTGGATCCGAGCAGTACTTC
j_gene: TRBJ2-3; v_gene: TRBV11-3; abundance: many; d_gene: -; CDR3aa: CASSLRVDSSTDTQYF; CDR3nt: TGTGCCAGCAGCTTAAGGGTCGATTCTAGCACAGATACGCAGTATTTT
j_gene: TRBJ2-4; v_gene: TRBV19; abundance: many; d_gene: -; CDR3aa: CASIPEAGPLAKNIQYF; CDR3nt: TGTGCCAGTATTCCGGAGGCGGGTCCCCTAGCCAAAAACATTCAGTACTTC
j_gene: TRBJ1-4; v_gene: TRBV6-5; abundance: -; d_gene: TRBD1; CDR3aa: CASSYLGQGSEKLFF; CDR3nt: TGTGCCAGCAGTTACCTCGGACAGGGAAGTGAAAAACTGTTTTTT
j_gene: TRBJ2-3; v_gene: TRBV5-4; abundance: few; d_gene: TRBD1; CDR3aa: CASRIGTAADTQYF; CDR3nt: TGTGCCAGCAGGATCGGGACAGCAGCAGATACGCAGTATTTT
j_gene: TRBJ2-5; v_gene: TRBV19; abundance: many; d_gene: -; CDR3aa: CASSIEGGAGLQETQYF; CDR3nt: TGTGCCAGTAGTATAGAAGGGGGGGCAGGGTTACAAGAGACCCAGTACTTC
j_gene: TRBJ2-3; v_gene: TRBV5-1; abundance: many; d_gene: -; CDR3aa: CASSLGNPDTQYF; CDR3nt: TGCGCCAGCAGCTTGGGGAACCCGGATACGCAGTATTTT
j_gene: TRBJ2-7; v_gene: TRBV20-1; abundance: many; d_gene: TRBD2; CDR3aa: CSAGAIAGVLYEQYF; CDR3nt: TGCAGTGCCGGAGCAATAGCGGGGGTTCTGTACGAGCAGTACTTC
j_gene: TRBJ2-5; v_gene: TRBV20-1; abundance: many; d_gene: TRBD2; CDR3aa: CSARDPNQAGAQETQYF; CDR3nt: TGCAGTGCTAGAGATCCCAACCAAGCGGGGGCACAAGAGACCCAGTACTTC
j_gene: TRBJ2-7; v_gene: TRBV20-1; abundance: -; d_gene: TRBD1; CDR3aa: CSAGRGRMGRSYEQYF; CDR3nt: TGCAGTGCCGGCAGGGGGCGGATGGGCCGTTCCTACGAGCAGTACTTC
j_gene: TRBJ2-1; v_gene: TRBV18; abundance: -; d_gene: -; CDR3aa: CVSSPPDRNLGIARGFF; CDR3nt: TGTGTCAGCTCACCACCCGACAGGAACCTCGGCATAGCGCGAGGGTTCTTC
j_gene: TRBJ2-1; v_gene: TRBV2; abundance: many; d_gene: -; CDR3aa: CASTESGTFYNEQFF; CDR3nt: TGTGCCAGCACCGAGTCAGGGACTTTCTACAATGAGCAGTTCTTC
j_gene: TRBJ2-4; v_gene: TRBV7-9; abundance: many; d_gene: -; CDR3aa: CASSPRTTTAKNIQYF; CDR3nt: TGTGCCAGCAGCCCGAGGACTACCACAGCCAAAAACATTCAGTACTTC
j_gene: TRBJ1-2; v_gene: TRBV4-1; abundance: many; d_gene: -; CDR3aa: CASTPGPDRSNYGYTF; CDR3nt: TGCGCCAGCACCCCAGGGCCAGACAGAAGTAACTATGGCTACACCTTC
j_gene: TRBJ2-7; v_gene: TRBV13; abundance: many; d_gene: -; CDR3aa: CASSLVGALNPYEQYF; CDR3nt: TGTGCCAGCAGCTTAGTAGGGGCCCTAAACCCCTACGAGCAGTACTTC
j_gene: TRBJ1-2; v_gene: TRBV7-9; abundance: many; d_gene: -; CDR3aa: CASRRYRAGYTF; CDR3nt: TGTGCCAGCAGGCGTTACAGGGCCGGCTACACCTTC
j_gene: TRBJ1-2; v_gene: TRBV19; abundance: few; d_gene: -; CDR3aa: CASSFGGAQYGYTF; CDR3nt: TGTGCCAGTAGCTTCGGAGGGGCGCAGTATGGCTACACCTTC